A single sample gave rise to the 25 T cell receptor beta chains below, sequenced in a study of blood T cell repertoires in COVID-19. TCRdb's copy holds only in-frame clones and misses some; the assay was immunoSEQ multiplex PCR. In the table there are over 200,000 clones, less than 90% of which are singletons. The sequencing sample was made of PBMCs or T cells enriched from blood (not recorded which). The receptors were sampled from a woman aged 45 to 65 in a cohort exposed to, infected with or recovered from COVID-19 (not recorded which).

The gene calls are TRBV2 and TRBJ1-1; D is undetermined. The CDR3 loop spans 14 amino acids. Trimming pared 2 bases from V and 2 bases from J, leaving 9 bases between. Germline CDR1 is SNHLY and CDR2 is FYNNEI. The CDR3, as DNA: TGTGCCAGCAGTGAATGGGCAGAAAACACTGAAGCTTTCTTT. Its translation: CASSEWAENTEAFF.

This chain connects TRBV7-8 to TRBJ1-2, with 8 bases lining up with TRBD1. Germline CDR1 and CDR2: SGHVS and FQNEAQ. Losses at the gene ends were 0 bases for V and 3 bases for J; bases not matched to a gene: 6. There are 16 residues in the CDR3. CDR3 bases: TGTGCCAGCAGCTTAGCACCCCGGACAGGGTACTATGGCTACACCTTC. Amino acid sequence: CASSLAPRTGYYGYTF.

The CDR3 loop is CASSPTRPIPKNEQFF. CDR3 DNA sequence: TGTGCCAGTAGCCCTACTAGGCCCATCCCTAAGAATGAGCAGTTCTTC. The chain combines TRBV19 with TRBJ2-1, with D possibly matching TRBD2 (5 bases). V dropped 6 bases and J dropped 7 bases, with 22 bases sitting between them. The CDR3 is 16 amino acids. Germline lookup yields CDR1 LNHDA and CDR2 SQIVND (reference sequence).

The CDR3 coding sequence is TGCGCCAGCGGATGGCCCTCCGAGGGGGGGTCGGATGGCTACACCTTC. Its protein is CASGWPSEGGSDGYTF. V usage is TRBV5-1 and J usage is TRBJ1-2; possibly TRBD1 for D (6 bases). CDR1 SGHRS and CDR2 YFSETQ come from the germline V gene. The germline V and J ends were trimmed by 7 bases and 6 bases, with 25 bases remaining between them. The CDR3 runs 16 residues. Full variable domain (missing parts from reference TRBV5-1 and TRBJ1-2): KAGVTQTPRYLIKTRGQQVTLSCSPISGHRSVSWYQQTPGQGLQFLFEYFSETQRNKGNFPGRFSGRQFSNSRSEMNVSTLELGDSALYLCASGWPSEGGSDGYTFGSGTRLTVV.

This chain joins TRBV5-1 and TRBJ1-2, with D possibly matching TRBD1 (6 bases). Trimming left V 2 bases short and J 5 bases short, with 16 bases between. Germline V gene data show CDR1 as SGHRS and CDR2 as YFSETQ. The CDR3 sequence is 15 residues long. In nucleotides, the CDR3 is TGCGCCAGCAGCTTCACCTCGGGACACTTTTATGGCTACACCTTC. Its translation: CASSFTSGHFYGYTF.

The V and J genes are TRBV10-3 and TRBJ2-1, with 8 positions matching TRBD2. The CDR3 consists of 13 residues. Unmatched junction bases numbered 4, after V lost 6 bases and J lost 6 bases. CDR1 is ENHRY and CDR2 is SYGVKD in the germline V gene. The CDR3: CAIRDAGGNEQFF. For the CDR3, the DNA is TGTGCCATCAGGGACGCGGGGGGCAATGAGCAGTTCTTC.

This clone was seen only a few times. J is TRBJ2-2 and V is TRBV4-1; possible D gene TRBD1, 6 bases. This CDR3 region has 18 residues. Germline V gene sequence: CDR1 MGHRA, CDR2 YSYEKL. V was pared by 1 base and J by 3 bases, with 18 bases between. CDR3 bases: TGCGCCAGCAGCCAAGGGATTGGTGGGACAATGGACACCGGGGAGCTGTTTTTT. Its translation: CASSQGIGGTMDTGELFF.

The chain employs TRBV2 and TRBJ2-6; D possibly corresponds to TRBD2 (6 bases). Trimming removed 4 bases from V and 3 bases from J, with 7 bases in between. Germline-derived CDR1 and CDR2 are SNHLY and FYNNEI. The CDR3 spans 14 residues. CDR3 nucleotides: TGTGCCAGCAGTGCCGGGGGTGGGGCCAACGTCCTGACTTTC. It yields the protein CASSAGGGANVLTF.

J is TRBJ1-2 and V is TRBV4-2; tentative D call: TRBD1 (6 bases). This CDR3 is built from 17 residues. The germline CDR1 and CDR2 sequences are LGHNA and YNFKEQ. Trimming removed 3 bases at V and 5 bases at J, with 22 bases between. For the CDR3, the DNA is TGTGCCAGCAGCCAGGTCCTTCGGGGGGGCTTGGGGTATGGCTACACCTTC. Its protein product is CASSQVLRGGLGYGYTF.

The chain combines TRBV3-1 (or the pseudogene TRBV3-2) with TRBJ2-3, with 13 nucleotides matching TRBD2. CDR1 is LGHDT, CDR2 YNNKEL, per germline (reference sequence). With V trimmed by 6 bases and J by 5 bases, 5 bases remained unmatched. The CDR3 runs to 15 residues. The CDR3 loop is CASSSGTSGVDTQYF. CDR3 bases: TGTGCCAGCAGTTCGGGGACTAGCGGGGTAGATACGCAGTATTTT.

This clone was counted a few times. V and J are TRBV11-3 and TRBJ2-1; D gene unclear. The CDR3 is made up of 13 amino acids. Trimming cost V 5 bases and J 7 bases, with 12 bases left between them. In germline, CDR1 is SGHNT, CDR2 YENEEA. CDR3 residues: CASSLDTLNEQFF. The CDR3 DNA is TGTGCCAGCAGCCTCGACACGTTGAATGAGCAGTTCTTC.

The rearrangement links TRBV7-2 to TRBJ1-2, with a possible D match to TRBD1 (5 bases). Germline V lookup: CDR1 SGHTA, CDR2 FQGNSA. The V gene lost 4 bases and the J gene lost 8 bases, with 14 bases spanning the gap. This CDR3 has 13 amino acids. The CDR3 DNA sequence: TGTGCCAGCAGCTCCCCCACAGGACAAGGCTACACCTTC. This gives the protein CASSSPTGQGYTF.

Only one count was recorded for this clone. The chain links TRBV5-1 to TRBJ2-1, with TRBD2 as a possible D gene (6 bases). Germline-derived CDR1 and CDR2 are SGHRS and YFSETQ. This CDR3 has 16 amino acids. V was trimmed by 4 bases and J by 5 bases, leaving 19 bases between them. The CDR3 region is CASSKTSRSGNNEQFF. The DNA of the CDR3 is TGCGCCAGCAGCAAAACTAGCAGATCTGGGAACAATGAGCAGTTCTTC.

The CDR3 DNA sequence: TGTGCCAGCAGTCGGAGCCGGCGTGAAAAACTGTTTTTT. Amino acid sequence: CASSRSRREKLFF. The chain combines TRBV12-3 or TRBV12-4 with TRBJ1-4, with D unclear. This CDR3 comprises 13 residues. V was cut by 5 bases and J by 7 bases, with 11 bases left in between.

The rearrangement joins TRBV18 to TRBJ1-2, with TRBD1 matching over 9 bases. Germline CDR1 KGHSH, CDR2 LQKENI. Trimming at V came to 0 bases and at J to 3 bases, leaving 2 bases not matched to a gene. The CDR3 covers 15 residues. Here the CDR3 reads CASSPPGQGDYGYTF. The CDR3 nucleotides are TGTGCCAGCTCACCACCGGGACAGGGAGACTATGGCTACACCTTC.

This clone has a single count. This chain uses TRBV28 with TRBJ2-5; 8 bases map to TRBD2. CDR3 length: 14 amino acids. V shed 3 bases and J 5 bases; nucleotides not matched to a gene: 5. Per the germline V gene, CDR1 is MDHEN and CDR2 is SYDVKM. The CDR3 region is CASSLTGGLETQYF. CDR3 coding DNA: TGTGCCAGCAGTTTGACGGGGGGGCTCGAGACCCAGTACTTC. Supplemented by reference TRBV28 and TRBJ2-5, the full variable domain reads DVKVTQSSRYLVKRTGEKVFLECVQDMDHENMFWYRQDPGLGLRLIYFSYDVKMKEKGDIPEGYSVSREKKERFSLILESASTNQTSMYLCASSLTGGLETQYFGPGTRLLVL.

The chain carries TRBV11-2 and TRBJ1-1; TRBD1 matches 7 bases. Germline V CDR1 and CDR2: SGHAT, FQNNGV. The CDR3 is made up of 12 amino acids. Losses at the gene ends were 2 bases for V and 13 bases for J; bases not matched to a gene: 7. The CDR3 coding sequence is TGTGCCAGCAGCTTAATTGGGGGACAGAATTTCTTT. Translating gives CASSLIGGQNFF.

The V and J genes are TRBV3-1 (or the pseudogene TRBV3-2) and TRBJ2-5, with 9 nucleotides matching TRBD2. The CDR3 consists of 15 residues. Germline V CDR1 and CDR2: LGHDT, YNNKEL (reference sequence). After removal of 2 bases from V and 2 bases from J, the junction contained 3 bases not matched to a gene. The chain's CDR3 is CASSQFAGGQETQYF. The CDR3 DNA sequence: TGTGCCAGCAGCCAATTTGCGGGGGGGCAAGAGACCCAGTACTTC.

The CDR3 DNA follows: TGTGCCAGCAGCCCCCCGGGGACTGTTTGGGGGTCCACTGAAGCTTTCTTT. It specifies CASSPPGTVWGSTEAFF. The chain recombines TRBV7-9 with TRBJ1-1; D may be TRBD1 (5 bases). V was clipped by 5 bases and J by 4 bases, with 23 bases between them. Germline V lookup: CDR1 SEHNR, CDR2 FQNEAQ (reference sequence). CDR3 size: 17 residues.

J is TRBJ2-5 and V is TRBV29-1, with D tentatively TRBD1 (6 bases). Trimming took 6 bases from V and 3 from J, leaving 11 bases between them. CDR3 length: 12 residues. Germline CDR1 is SQVTM and CDR2 is ANQGSEA. The CDR3 bases are TGCAGCGTAGGACAGAGAGAAGAGACCCAGTACTTC. Protein product: CSVGQREETQYF.

This chain uses TRBV6-5 with TRBJ2-1; D might be TRBD1 (6 bases). The length of the CDR3 is 14 residues. V lost 5 bases and J lost 4, with 12 bases in between. CDR1 is MNHEY, CDR2 SVGAGI, per germline. CDR3 nucleotide sequence: TGTGCCAGCAGTCTCGGGACATATTACAATGAGCAGTTCTTC. The encoded protein is CASSLGTYYNEQFF.

This clone was seen a single time. The chain combines TRBV7-6 with TRBJ2-3; TRBD2 matches 8 bases. Looked up from germline, CDR1 is SGHVS and CDR2 is FNYEAQ. V lost 1 base, J lost 7 bases, and 4 bases stayed unmatched. This CDR3 contains 14 residues. CDR3 DNA sequence: TGTGCCAGCAGCTTAGACGGGGGGGCTAATACGCAGTATTTT. This codes for CASSLDGGANTQYF.

The chain's CDR3 is CAWMSRRETQYF. The CDR3 DNA is TGTGCCTGGATGAGTCGGAGAGAGACCCAGTACTTC. The J gene is TRBJ2-5, the V gene TRBV30; D is uncertain. V was clipped by 4 bases and J by 4 bases, with 10 bases between them. Germline V CDR1 and CDR2: GTSNPN, SVGIG (reference sequence). The CDR3 covers 12 residues.

The chain is built from TRBV27 and TRBJ1-1; TRBD1 agrees at 8 bases. Germline CDR1 and CDR2: MNHEY and SMNVEV (reference sequence). The CDR3 contains 13 residues. V was pared by 3 bases and J by 5 bases, with 2 bases of the junction left unmatched. The CDR3 DNA follows: TGTGCCAGCAGTTTTACAGGGGGGACTGAAGCTTTCTTT. This codes for CASSFTGGTEAFF.

This sequence joins TRBV27 and TRBJ1-5; possible D gene TRBD1, 6 bases. Germline-derived CDR1 and CDR2 are MNHEY and SMNVEV (reference sequence). Trimming removed 4 bases at V and 2 bases at J, with 15 bases between. The CDR3 is 16 amino acids. The CDR3 DNA reads TGTGCCAGCAGTTCAGCCGGGGGGCTTGGCAATCAGCCCCAGCATTTT. Protein sequence: CASSSAGGLGNQPQHF.